Shown below are 14 T cell receptor beta chains from a single sample sequenced in a study of blood T cells in healthy people across ages. Combining a sample-barcoded 5' primer with a J-beta primer mix, a second PCR ran for about 6 to 11 cycles. TCRdb ran MiXCR on the 5' RACE reads and lists one entry per CDR3 protein. The data show approximately 360,000 distinct CDR3 sequences, approximately 52% seen once. The sequencing input was blood. The origin of the receptors is a man in his sixties in good health.

This CDR3 reads CSAGFRLAGEMGNEQYF. CDR3 DNA sequence: TGCAGTGCAGGTTTTAGACTAGCGGGAGAAATGGGCAATGAGCAGTACTTC. The rearrangement joins TRBV20-1 to TRBJ2-7; 12 bases fit TRBD2. The CDR3 totals 17 residues. Germline trimming cut 6 bases from V and 7 bases from J; bases unmatched to any gene: 19. CDR1 and CDR2 from the germline V gene are DFQATT and SNEGSKA (reference sequence).

The chain is built from TRBV4-3 and TRBJ1-2, with 7 bases matching TRBD1. Germline trimming cut 3 bases from V and 2 bases from J; bases unmatched to any gene: 6. The length of the CDR3 is 15 residues. Germline lookup yields CDR1 LGHNA and CDR2 YSLEER. The DNA for the CDR3 is TGCGCCAGCAGCCAGGGACAGCAGGCCAACTATGGCTACACCTTC. It codes for CASSQGQQANYGYTF.

With regard to this clonotype: The junction shows a germline mismatch at one end, possibly a read error. The chain has TRBV5-1 and TRBJ2-1; D gene ambiguous. The V gene's germline CDR1 is SGHRS and CDR2 YFSETQ. The CDR3 is made up of 13 amino acids. The CDR3 DNA follows: TGCGCCAGCAGCTTGGCCACCAACAACGAGCAGTTATTC. It codes for CASSLATNNEQLF. The full variable domain, in which reference TRBV5-1 and TRBJ2-1 provide the parts outside the CDR3, is KAGVTQTPRYLIKTRGQQVTLSCSPISGHRSVSWYQQTPGQGLQFLFEYFSETQRNKGNFPGRFSGRQFSNSRSEMNVSTLELGDSALYLCASSLATNNEQLFGPGTRLTVL.

The V call is TRBV9, the J call TRBJ2-4, with D perhaps being TRBD1 or TRBD2 (7 bases each). With the DNA end fitting TRBJ2-7 better, the J assignment may be wrong. From germline, CDR1 is SGDLS and CDR2 YYNGEE. The length of the CDR3 is 14 residues. Here the CDR3 reads CASSPSGGVYEQYF. The DNA of the CDR3 is TGTGCCAGCAGCCCTTCAGGGGGGGTCTACGAGCAGTACTTC.

Details on this clonotype: Being one base from a much bigger clone, this may be a read error. V gene TRBV11-1 combines with J gene TRBJ2-5; weak D call: TRBD1 (5 bases). The germline gives CDR1 SGHAT, CDR2 FQDESV (reference sequence). The CDR3 is 16 residues long. The CDR3 sequence is CASILGGSLGRETQYF. The CDR3 DNA sequence: TGTGCCAGCATCTTAGGTGGCAGCTTGGGGCGAGAGACCCAGTACTTC.

This clonotype occurred a few times. In DNA, the CDR3 is TGCAGCGTTGAACTAGCGGGGTCCCAAGAGACCCAGTACTTC. As protein: CSVELAGSQETQYF. V is TRBV29-1 and J is TRBJ2-5; TRBD2 matches at 9 bases. The CDR3 consists of 14 residues. The germline V gene encodes CDR1 SQVTM and CDR2 ANQGSEA. With 2 bases clipped from V and 1 base from J, the junction kept 2 bases outside the gene matches. Full variable domain (remainder filled in from reference TRBV29-1 and TRBJ2-5): SAVISQKPSRDICQRGTSLTIQCQVDSQVTMMFWYRQQPGQSLTLIATANQGSEATYESGFVIDKFPISRPNLTFSTLTVSNMSPEDSSIYLCSVELAGSQETQYFGPGTRLLVL.

The chain combines TRBV5-1 with TRBJ2-3; tentatively, D is TRBD1 (7 bases). Germline V lookup: CDR1 SGHRS, CDR2 YFSETQ. The CDR3 is 18 residues long. The V gene lost 3 bases and the J gene lost 1 base, with 21 bases spanning the gap. CDR3: CASSSGDSGIRGTDTQYF. In DNA, the CDR3 is TGCGCCAGCAGCTCGGGGGACAGTGGCATTAGGGGCACAGATACGCAGTATTTT.

J is TRBJ2-3 and V is TRBV10-3; weak D call: TRBD2 (6 bases). The CDR3 is made up of 14 amino acids. V gave up 11 bases and J gave up 4 bases, with 19 bases separating them. Germline values: CDR1 ENHRY, CDR2 SYGVKD. The CDR3 region is CAVGPGGTPDTQYF. The CDR3 DNA follows: TGTGCCGTAGGACCCGGCGGGACTCCAGATACGCAGTATTTT.

This clonotype was counted between two and nine times. This chain joins TRBV24-1 and TRBJ2-1; TRBD1 is a possible D gene (6 bases). CDR1 KGHDR and CDR2 SFDVKD come from the germline V gene. The CDR3 has 14 amino acids. The V end lost 5 bases, the J end lost 2 bases, and 9 bases lay between the germline ends. The CDR3 coding sequence is TGTGCCACCAGTGCTGGACAGACCTACAATGAGCAGTTCTTC. This codes for CATSAGQTYNEQFF.

This clonotype was detected only a few times. J is TRBJ1-2 and V is TRBV3-1; D ambiguous. The V gene's germline CDR1 is LGHDT and CDR2 YNNKEL (reference sequence). The ends were cut back, 6 bases at V and 8 bases at J, with 10 bases in the middle. This CDR3 spans 11 amino acids. The CDR3 protein is CASSQKAGYTF. CDR3 coding DNA: TGTGCCAGCAGTCAGAAGGCAGGCTACACCTTC. Supplemented by reference TRBV3-1 and TRBJ1-2, the full variable domain reads DTAVSQTPKYLVTQMGNDKSIKCEQNLGHDTMYWYKQDSKKFLKIMFSYNNKELIINETVPNRFSPKSPDKAHLNLHINSLELGDSAVYFCASSQKAGYTFGSGTRLTVV.

In this sample, this clonotype turned up many times. The rearrangement uses TRBV28 and TRBJ2-7; possible D gene TRBD2, 5 bases. CDR3 length: 13 residues. V dropped 8 bases and J dropped 7 bases, with 18 bases sitting between them. CDR1 and CDR2 (germline): MDHEN, SYDVKM. DNA for the CDR3: TGTGCCAGCGTCCGGGAAGCCGATCGTGAGCAGTACTTC. It yields the protein CASVREADREQYF.

V is TRBV5-1 and J is TRBJ2-6; the D gene is possibly TRBD2 (6 bases). The germline gives CDR1 SGHRS, CDR2 YFSETQ. The CDR3 loop spans 18 amino acids. V lost 2 bases, J lost 1 base, and 16 bases lay in between. The CDR3 sequence is CASSFSSGEASGANVLTF. DNA of the CDR3: TGCGCCAGCAGCTTCAGTTCGGGGGAGGCTTCTGGGGCCAACGTCCTGACTTTC.

V and J are TRBV28 and TRBJ1-2; D remains ambiguous. The CDR3 is 12 residues long. Trimming shortened V by 2 bases and J by 4 bases, and 5 bases separated the two germline ends. The germline CDR1 and CDR2 sequences are MDHEN and SYDVKM. Here the CDR3 DNA reads TGTGCCAGCAGTTTACGACCCTATGGCTACACCTTC. Encoded protein: CASSLRPYGYTF.

This clonotype was counted between two and nine times. The chain carries TRBV29-1 and TRBJ2-3; D is uncertain. Per germline, CDR1 SQVTM and CDR2 ANQGSEA. The length of the CDR3 is 15 residues. The germline V and J ends were trimmed by 6 bases and 4 bases, with 20 bases remaining between them. Here the CDR3 DNA reads TGCAGCGTCGAACTACAGCTCCGGACCTCAGATACGCAGTATTTT. It translates to CSVELQLRTSDTQYF.